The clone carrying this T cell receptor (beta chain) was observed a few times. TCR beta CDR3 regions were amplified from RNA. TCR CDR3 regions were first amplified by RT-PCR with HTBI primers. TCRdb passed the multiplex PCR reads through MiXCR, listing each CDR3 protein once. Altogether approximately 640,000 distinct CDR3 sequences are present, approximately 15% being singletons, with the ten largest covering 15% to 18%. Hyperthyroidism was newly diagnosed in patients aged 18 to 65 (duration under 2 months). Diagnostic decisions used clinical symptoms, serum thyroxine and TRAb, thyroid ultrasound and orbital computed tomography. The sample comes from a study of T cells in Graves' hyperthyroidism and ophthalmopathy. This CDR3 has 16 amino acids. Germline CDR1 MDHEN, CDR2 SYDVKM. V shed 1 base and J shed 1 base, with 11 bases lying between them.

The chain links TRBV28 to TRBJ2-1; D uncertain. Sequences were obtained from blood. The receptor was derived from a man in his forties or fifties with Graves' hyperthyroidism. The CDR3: CASSLSGSFSYNEQFF. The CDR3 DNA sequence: TGTGCCAGCAGTTTATCCGGGTCTTTTTCCTACAATGAGCAGTTCTTC.